This T cell receptor beta chain was documented in a study of T cell responses to AZD1222 COVID-19 vaccine (dated by TCRdb to the early 2020s). With respect to the entire study: A total of more than 230 trial participants underwent TCR sequencing, of whom approximately 200 had received two doses of AZD1222 and around 25 had received two doses of the MenACWY control vaccine. Trial participants were enrolled into age subgroups of 18-55, 56-69 and 70-plus years, which contained around 150, 28 and 57 TCR-sequenced participants, respectively. The research as a whole found: The 56-69-year group was small, and its depth increase did not reach significance, likely because of low power. Reportedly, almost half of the unique spike-specific TCRs recognized epitopes lying outside the regions that are mutated in the B.1.351 and B.1.1.7 variants. Vaccine-associated CD4 TCRs spanned the whole spike protein, with dominant responses in regions 160-218 and 743-854. Conclusions about previously exposed vaccinees were limited because only 5 or 6 AZD1222 recipients were SARS-CoV-2 seropositive at baseline. Because no samples from the day 14 peak response were available, repertoires could be characterized only after the peak T cell response. Participants were mostly white British, with more females than males. The authors suggested clonal diversity may have been underestimated. Spike-specific TCR breadth and depth rose significantly after two AZD1222 doses compared with day 0 and with MenACWY recipients.

Unmatched junction bases come to 7, with V trimmed by 7 bases and J by 3 bases. CDR1 and CDR2 (MDHEN, SYDVKM) derive from the germline V gene. The CDR3 holds 16 amino acids from the cysteine to the phenylalanine. Only the CDR3 DNA is retained, 48 bases long and in frame from the first base. The CDR3 regions of human TCRbeta chains were analyzed by immunosequencing. In the source study's methods: TCRs in the repertoires were compared against a reference library of SARS-CoV-2-specific TCRs that had been generated with the MIRA antigen-specificity platform. Breadth was defined as the fraction of unique TCRs that were SARS-CoV-2-associated. Depth was defined as the fraction of total T cells that were SARS-CoV-2-associated. Each spike-specific TCR was assigned to its reactive spike region and to a CD4 or CD8 class using the MIRA data. Log10-transformed breadth and depth values were compared by one-way ANOVA with Sidak's multiple comparisons tests. Here the immuneACCESS table is served through TCRdb, limited to in-frame sequences with V and J called. Missing clones are a known gap in these copies; in checked studies unresolved V genes cover under half, and the rest lacks a known reason. Clone size and the V and J calls come from that table; the DNA yielded D and trimming. Recorded for this sample are about 140,000 clones; 91% of them occurred a single time. About 7.5% of the sample goes to the ten largest clones.

For this clone: Its specific antigen is unknown. No much larger clone is present one base from it, and per-base qualities are unavailable.

The time point label on this specimen signifies: about 28 days (+/-7) after the second vaccine dose. This specimen's treatment or condition label, per the study, means: meningococcal conjugate vaccine given as trial control. Vaccinee samples were obtained from the UK trials COV001 and COV002, which included a single-blind randomized controlled phase 2/3 trial of AZD1222 (ChAdOx1 nCoV-19) in healthy adults. Trial participant PBMC samples were collected at day 0 and day 28 after the second dose for TCRbeta chain sequencing. The chain is assembled from TRBV28 and TRBJ1-3, with 12 bases aligning to TRBD1. This receptor was identified in an adult who received the MenACWY meningococcal vaccine as a control. The sequencing here drew on peripheral blood, taken 28 days after the second dose of the MenACWY control vaccine. CDR3 region: CASIPGQGAHGNTIYF. At the DNA level, the sequence is TGTGCCAGCATCCCGGGACAGGGGGCCCATGGAAACACCATATATTTT.